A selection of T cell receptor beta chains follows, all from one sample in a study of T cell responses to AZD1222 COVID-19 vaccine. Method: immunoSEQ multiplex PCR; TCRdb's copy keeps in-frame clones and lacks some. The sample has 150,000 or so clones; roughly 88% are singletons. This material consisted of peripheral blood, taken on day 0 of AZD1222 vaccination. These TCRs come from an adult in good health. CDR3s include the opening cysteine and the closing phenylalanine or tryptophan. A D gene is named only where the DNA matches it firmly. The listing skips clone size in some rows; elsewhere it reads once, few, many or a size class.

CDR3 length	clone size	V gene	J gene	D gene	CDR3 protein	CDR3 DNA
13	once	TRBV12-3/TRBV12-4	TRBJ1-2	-	CASSGTNIYGYTF	TGTGCCAGCAGCGGGACGAACATCTATGGCTACACCTTC
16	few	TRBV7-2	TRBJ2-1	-	CASSVESGTSYNEQFF	TGTGCCAGCAGCGTAGAGTCCGGGACTTCTTACAATGAGCAGTTCTTC
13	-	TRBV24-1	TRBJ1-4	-	CATSQSVNEKLFF	TGTGCCACCAGTCAGTCAGTTAATGAAAAACTGTTTTTT
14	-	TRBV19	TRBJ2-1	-	CASSITFQGHEQFF	TGTGCCAGTAGTATTACATTCCAAGGACATGAGCAGTTCTTC
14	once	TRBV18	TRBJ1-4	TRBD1	CASSSGTGNEKLFF	TGTGCCAGCTCATCCGGGACAGGGAATGAAAAACTGTTTTTT
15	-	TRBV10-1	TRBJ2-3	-	CASSPGHADTDTQYF	TGCGCCAGCAGCCCCGGACACGCCGACACAGATACGCAGTATTTT
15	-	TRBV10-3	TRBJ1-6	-	CAISESWELSSPLHF	TGTGCCATCAGTGAGTCTTGGGAGTTAAGTTCACCCCTCCACTTT
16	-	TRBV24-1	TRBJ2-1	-	CATSDPRGRSYNEQFF	TGTGCCACCAGTGATCCTCGCGGAAGGTCCTACAATGAGCAGTTCTTC
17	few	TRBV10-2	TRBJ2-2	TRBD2	CASRGGNGLALTGELFF	TGCGCCAGCAGGGGGGGAAATGGACTAGCGCTCACCGGGGAGCTGTTTTTT
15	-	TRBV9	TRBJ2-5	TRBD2	CASSPSGGLEETQYF	TGTGCCAGCAGCCCTAGCGGGGGGCTGGAAGAGACCCAGTACTTC
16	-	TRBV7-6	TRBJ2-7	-	CASSHEGVRVAYEQYF	TGTGCCAGCAGTCACGAGGGGGTCAGGGTCGCCTACGAGCAGTACTTC
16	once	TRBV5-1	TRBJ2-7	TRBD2	CASSRTGTSGLYEQYF	TGCGCCAGCAGCCGTACCGGGACTAGCGGTCTCTACGAGCAGTACTTC
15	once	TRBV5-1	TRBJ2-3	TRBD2	CASSVPRGDGDTQYF	TGCGCCAGCAGCGTACCTCGGGGGGACGGAGATACGCAGTATTTT
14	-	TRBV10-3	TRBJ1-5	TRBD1	CAISEDRVNQPQHF	TGTGCCATCAGCGAGGACAGGGTTAATCAGCCCCAGCATTTT
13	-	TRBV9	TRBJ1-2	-	CASSVGAGNGYTF	TGTGCCAGCAGCGTAGGAGCCGGGAATGGCTACACCTTC
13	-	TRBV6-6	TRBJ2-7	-	CASSYSRGYEQYF	TGTGCCAGCAGTTACTCTCGCGGGTACGAGCAGTACTTC
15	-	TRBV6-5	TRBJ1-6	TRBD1	CASSMRTGSNSPLHF	TGTGCCAGCAGTATGAGGACAGGGTCGAATTCACCCCTCCACTTT
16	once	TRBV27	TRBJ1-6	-	CASSLSGVPIHSPLHF	TGTGCCAGCAGTTTATCTGGGGTACCAATCCATTCACCCCTCCACTTT